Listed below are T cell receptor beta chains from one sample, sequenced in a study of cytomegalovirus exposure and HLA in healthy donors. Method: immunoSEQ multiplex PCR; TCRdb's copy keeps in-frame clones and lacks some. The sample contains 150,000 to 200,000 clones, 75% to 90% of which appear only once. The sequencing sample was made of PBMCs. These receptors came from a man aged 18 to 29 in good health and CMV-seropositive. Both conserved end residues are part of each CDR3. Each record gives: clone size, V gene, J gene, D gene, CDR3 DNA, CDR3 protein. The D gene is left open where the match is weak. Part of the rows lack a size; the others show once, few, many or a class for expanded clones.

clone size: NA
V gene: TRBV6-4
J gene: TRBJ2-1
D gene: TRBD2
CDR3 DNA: TGTGCCAGCAGCGCTAAAGGCGGGGGGGTGGATCAGTTCTTC
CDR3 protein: CASSAKGGGVDQFF

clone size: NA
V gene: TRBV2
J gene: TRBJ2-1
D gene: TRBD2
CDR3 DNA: TGTGCCAGCAGAGCCGGGACTAGCGGGGGGTACAATGAGCAGTTCTTC
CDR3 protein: CASRAGTSGGYNEQFF

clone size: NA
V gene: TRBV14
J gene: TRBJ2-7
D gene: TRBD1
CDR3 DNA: TGTGCCAGCAGCCACCTTCGACAGGGTTTGTACGAGCAGTACTTC
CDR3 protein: CASSHLRQGLYEQYF

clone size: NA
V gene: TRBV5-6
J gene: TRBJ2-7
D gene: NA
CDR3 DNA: TGTGCCAGCCACCAACCCACAGGGTTGAAATCCTACGAGCAGTACTTC
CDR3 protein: CASHQPTGLKSYEQYF

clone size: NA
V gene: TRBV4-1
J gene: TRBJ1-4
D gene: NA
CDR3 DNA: TGCGCCAGCAGCCAAGATGGCGCCGCCAGGGCCCTGAATGAAAAACTGTTTTTT
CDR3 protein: CASSQDGAARALNEKLFF

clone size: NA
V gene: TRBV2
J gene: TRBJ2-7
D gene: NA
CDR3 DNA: TGTGCCAGCAGACCGGGACCGGGGGTAGGGAACGAGCAGTACTTC
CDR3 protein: CASRPGPGVGNEQYF

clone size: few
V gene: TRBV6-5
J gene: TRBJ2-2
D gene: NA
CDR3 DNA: TGTGCCAGCACCCCAGGGCGCGGCGGGGAGCTGTTTTTT
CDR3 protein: CASTPGRGGELFF

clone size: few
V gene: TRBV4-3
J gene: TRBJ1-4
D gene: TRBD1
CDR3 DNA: TGCGCCAGCAGCCGGAGGGGGCTTCGGGAAAAACTGTTTTTT
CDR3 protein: CASSRRGLREKLFF

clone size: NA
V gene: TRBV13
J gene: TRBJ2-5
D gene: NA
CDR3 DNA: TGTGCCAGCAGCTTAGGGCAGGAAGAGACCCAGTACTTC
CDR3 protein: CASSLGQEETQYF

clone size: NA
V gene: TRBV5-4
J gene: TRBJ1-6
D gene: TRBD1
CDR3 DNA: TGTGCCAGCCAAGGGACAGGGCGTCGATCACCCCTCCACTTT
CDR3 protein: CASQGTGRRSPLHF

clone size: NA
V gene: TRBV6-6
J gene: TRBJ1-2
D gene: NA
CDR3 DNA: TGTGCCAGCACATATCGCGAGGGTCAAGGCTACACCTTC
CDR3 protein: CASTYREGQGYTF

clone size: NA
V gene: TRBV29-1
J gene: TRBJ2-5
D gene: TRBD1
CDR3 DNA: TGCAGCGTCCCGCAACAGGGGGGAGAGACCCAGTACTTC
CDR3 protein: CSVPQQGGETQYF

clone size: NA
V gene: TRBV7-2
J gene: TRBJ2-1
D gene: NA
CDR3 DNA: TGTGCCAGCAGCTTGCGGGACAATGAGCAGTTCTTC
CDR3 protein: CASSLRDNEQFF

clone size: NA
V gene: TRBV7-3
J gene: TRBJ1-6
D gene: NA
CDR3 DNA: TGTGCCAGCAGCTTATACGGGTTACCCCTCCACTTT
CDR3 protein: CASSLYGLPLHF

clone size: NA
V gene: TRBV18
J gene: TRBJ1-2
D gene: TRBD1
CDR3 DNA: TGTGCCAGCTCACCAGGCGACAGGGGGCTAGGCTACACCTTC
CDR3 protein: CASSPGDRGLGYTF

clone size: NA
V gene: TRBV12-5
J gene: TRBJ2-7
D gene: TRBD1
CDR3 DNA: TGTGCTAGTGGTTTGGTATCGGGGGACAGGTCTTCTTCCTACGAGCAGTACTTC
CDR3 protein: CASGLVSGDRSSSYEQYF

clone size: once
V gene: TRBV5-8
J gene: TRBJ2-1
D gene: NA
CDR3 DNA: TGTGCCAGCAGCTTTGGGACACTGAGCTCCTACAATGAGCAGTTCTTC
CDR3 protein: CASSFGTLSSYNEQFF

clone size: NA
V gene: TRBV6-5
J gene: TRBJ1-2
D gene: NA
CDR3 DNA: TGTGCCAGCAGTTACGGTCGGGGGGTCGATGGCTACACCTTC
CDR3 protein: CASSYGRGVDGYTF

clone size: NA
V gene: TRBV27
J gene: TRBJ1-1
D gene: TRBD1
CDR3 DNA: TGTGCCAGCAGTCCGTCGAGGACAGGGGCCTTGTGGACTGAAGCTTTCTTT
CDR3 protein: CASSPSRTGALWTEAFF

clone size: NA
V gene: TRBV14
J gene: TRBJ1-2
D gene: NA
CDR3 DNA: TGTGCCAGCAGCCAACTATTGGATGGCTACACCTTC
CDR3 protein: CASSQLLDGYTF